The sequence of this T cell receptor (beta chain) was determined in a study of T cells in Graves' hyperthyroidism and ophthalmopathy. V was clipped by 3 bases and J by 11 bases; unmatched bases: 8. Germline values: CDR1 MRHNA, CDR2 SNTAGT. The CDR3 runs to 13 residues. Amplification yielded TCR beta CDR3 regions, with RNA transcripts as the source. The HTBI primer set was used in a first-round RT-PCR of the TCR CDR3. TCRdb reanalysed the multiplex PCR reads using MiXCR and keeps one entry per CDR3 protein. The sample includes fewer than 850,000 distinct CDR3 sequences, 15% to 20% seen only once; the top ten take 15%. This clonotype was observed a handful of times.

The sample consisted of blood. The receptor was derived from a man between 50 and 59 years old with Graves' hyperthyroidism. The gene calls are TRBV6-4 and TRBJ2-3; 7 bases are a match to TRBD2. In DNA form, the CDR3 reads TGTGCCAGCAGTGAGGGAGCGGGAACGGGGCAGTATTTT. As protein: CASSEGAGTGQYF.